This TCR beta chain stems from a study of blood T cell repertoires in COVID-19. V dropped 1 base and J dropped 8; count of bases not matched to a gene: 2. CDR3 length: 13 amino acids. The germline CDR1 and CDR2 sequences are LGHDT and YNNKEL (reference sequence). Data came from immunoSEQ multiplex PCR; TCRdb stores just in-frame clones and leaves some out. The sample has 240,000 or so clones, roughly 80% seen once. The TCR was taken from a woman of 80 years or more with acute or convalescent COVID-19. V usage is TRBV3-1 (or the pseudogene TRBV3-2) and J usage is TRBJ2-1, with 7 positions matching TRBD1. Sequenced: peripheral blood. The CDR3 DNA reads as TGTGCCAGCAGCCAAGGACAGGGCGATGAGCAGTTCTTC. This encodes CASSQGQGDEQFF.